The sequence of this T cell receptor (beta chain) was determined in a study of T cell repertoires in cytomegalovirus infection. Across the whole study: Evidence of both CMV infection and a matching HLA type came from public TCR beta signatures. Whole-study results and caveats: The ex vivo response was dominated by HLA-C-restricted CMV-specific TCR beta clonotypes. Of the TCR beta families, the public ones yielded a cumulative frequency that identified carriers of CMV plus the relevant HLA.

V lost 3 bases and J lost 5; bases outside the gene matches: 8. Per the germline V gene, CDR1 is MDHEN and CDR2 is SYDVKM. This CDR3 has 15 amino acids. This clonotype has more than one count but fewer than ten. Its cognate antigen is unknown. TCRdb called the reads again in MiXCR, with one record for every CDR3 protein. The sample contains roughly 230,000 distinct CDR3 sequences, 17% of which appear only once. The chain joins TRBV28 to TRBJ2-3, with 7 bases fitting TRBD2. This clonotype was obtained from a human donor in good health (CMV status not recorded). Some clones in this sample may be carry-over from other donors' samples. The sequencing sample was made of CD8+ T cells from PBMCs. CDR3 nucleotide sequence: TGTGCCAGCAGTTTGGAGGGAGGGGCTGGAGATACGCAGTATTTT. Translation gives CASSLEGGAGDTQYF.